The next 2 T cell receptor beta chains were all read from a single sample in a study of CD4+ T cells in melanoma. The protocol was immunoSEQ multiplex PCR, while the TCRdb copy is restricted to in-frame clones and leaves out a portion. The sample carries about 50,000 clones, roughly nine tenths recorded once. Sequencing was carried out using peripheral blood. The receptors originated from a human donor with melanoma.

The rearrangement uses TRBV7-3 and TRBJ2-6; 12 bases agree with TRBD1. The CDR3 length is 18 residues. Germline CDR1 reads SGHTA; CDR2 reads FQGTGA. V was clipped by 5 bases and J by 3 bases; unmatched bases: 8. The CDR3 here is CASSIPGQGANGANVLTF. The CDR3 DNA reads as TGTGCCAGCAGCATTCCGGGACAGGGGGCGAATGGGGCCAACGTCCTGACTTTC.

The gene calls are TRBV11-1 and TRBJ2-1; no clear D gene. V shed 3 bases and J shed 5 bases, with 11 bases lying between them. Germline V gene data show CDR1 as SGHAT and CDR2 as FQDESV (reference sequence). CDR3 size: 14 residues. The CDR3 DNA is TGTGCCAGCAGCTTCTCGGTACAGAACAATGAGCAGTTCTTC. It specifies CASSFSVQNNEQFF.